Below are 26 T cell receptor beta chains sequenced from a single sample in a study of T cell responses to AZD1222 COVID-19 vaccine. Sequenced by immunoSEQ multiplex PCR; TCRdb stores in-frame clones only, minus some. The profile shows about 150,000 clones, around 89% of them singletons. Sequencing used peripheral blood, obtained on day 0 of AZD1222 vaccination. These receptors all stem from an adult in good health.

The chain has TRBV5-4 and TRBJ2-1, with a possible D match to TRBD2 (6 bases). Between the trimmed V and J ends, which lost 1 base and 8 bases, there was a span of 10 bases. Germline assignment: CDR1 SGHNT and CDR2 YYREEE (reference sequence). This CDR3 spans 13 amino acids. The CDR3 reads CASSLLGGDEQFF. CDR3 nucleotides: TGTGCCAGCAGCTTGCTGGGCGGGGATGAGCAGTTCTTC.

The chain combines TRBV28 with TRBJ2-3; TRBD2 might be the D (6 bases). The CDR3 length is 13 residues. Germline values: CDR1 MDHEN, CDR2 SYDVKM. Trimming cost V 8 bases and J 2 bases, with 11 bases left between them. This CDR3 reads CASGGTFTDTQYF. The CDR3 bases are TGTGCCAGCGGGGGGACCTTCACAGATACGCAGTATTTT.

This chain connects TRBV4-3 to TRBJ2-1; D may match TRBD1 or TRBD2 (5 bases each). The CDR3 is 12 residues long. Looked up from germline, CDR1 is LGHNA and CDR2 is YSLEER. Trimming took off 4 bases at V and 9 bases at J, with 10 bases between the two ends. The CDR3 DNA reads as TGCGCCAGCAGCCTACCTGGGACTGAGCAGTTCTTC. This codes for CASSLPGTEQFF.

The J gene is TRBJ2-1, the V gene TRBV13; D gene uncertain. V was cut by 5 bases and J by 4 bases, with 12 bases left in between. This CDR3 has 14 amino acids. Looked up from germline, CDR1 is PRHDT and CDR2 is FYEKMQ (reference sequence). The CDR3 reads CASSAGWGYNEQFF. Here the CDR3 DNA reads TGTGCCAGCAGCGCAGGCTGGGGTTACAATGAGCAGTTCTTC.

The chain employs TRBV14 and TRBJ2-1, with 8 bases lining up with TRBD2. The V gene end was trimmed by 0 bases and the J gene end by 15 bases; junction bases not matched to a gene: 7. The CDR3 spans 13 residues. Germline V gene sequence: CDR1 SGHDN, CDR2 FVKESK. CDR3 loop: CASSQDWSSGWFF. For the CDR3, the DNA is TGTGCCAGCAGCCAAGATTGGTCTAGCGGGTGGTTCTTC.

The rearrangement uses TRBV27 and TRBJ1-5; no firm D call. The CDR3 is 14 residues long. CDR1 is MNHEY and CDR2 is SMNVEV in the germline V gene (reference sequence). The ends were cut back, 5 bases at V and 5 bases at J, with 13 bases in the middle. The CDR3 nucleotides read TGTGCCAGCAGTACTACCGACGGTTATCAGCCCCAGCATTTT. The encoded protein is CASSTTDGYQPQHF.

The chain carries TRBV4-3 and TRBJ2-7, with 8 bases identical to TRBD1. Germline lookup yields CDR1 LGHNA and CDR2 YSLEER. V shed 2 bases, J shed 6 bases, and the junction held 9 bases outside the gene matches. CDR3 length: 15 residues. CDR3 sequence reads: CASSQSSGQAREQYF. The CDR3 nucleotides are TGCGCCAGCAGCCAATCCTCGGGACAGGCGCGCGAGCAGTACTTC.

The chain is built from TRBV7-2 and TRBJ1-2; 8 bases line up with TRBD1. The CDR3 runs to 14 residues. Germline lookup yields CDR1 SGHTA and CDR2 FQGNSA. The junction had 7 bases not matched to a gene; V was cut back by 5 bases and J by 5 bases. Here the CDR3 DNA reads TGTGCCAGCAGCCCGACTACAGGGGGGTATGGCTACACCTTC. Protein sequence: CASSPTTGGYGYTF.

The chain employs TRBV5-6 and TRBJ1-2; no firm D call. The CDR3 sequence is 13 residues long. V was shortened by 1 base and J by 6 bases, with 10 bases between the two germline ends. Germline V gene data show CDR1 as SGHDT and CDR2 as YYEEEE. CDR3 nucleotide sequence: TGTGCCAGCAGCTTGTCCGGCCCCCATGGCTACACCTTC. Protein product: CASSLSGPHGYTF. Looking up the rest from reference TRBV5-6 and TRBJ1-2 gives the full variable domain: DAGVTQSPTHLIKTRGQQVTLRCSPKSGHDTVSWYQQALGQGPQFIFQYYEEEERQRGNFPDRFSGHQFPNYSSELNVNALLLGDSALYLCASSLSGPHGYTFGSGTRLTVV.

This chain joins TRBV5-3 and TRBJ2-2; a weak D match, TRBD1 (6 bases). TRBV5-3 is sorted into the ORF group, with uncertain function. The V end was cut by 0 bases, the J end by 4 bases, with 7 bases between. There are 14 residues in the CDR3. CDR3 sequence (DNA): TGTGCCAGAAGCTTGGGCAGGGGCACCGGGGAGCTGTTTTTT. This encodes CARSLGRGTGELFF.

V usage is TRBV30 and J usage is TRBJ1-1; D remains unclear. V dropped 4 bases and J dropped 4 bases, with 10 bases sitting between them. CDR1 is GTSNPN and CDR2 is SVGIG in the germline V gene (reference sequence). The CDR3 length is 12 residues. Here the CDR3 DNA reads TGTGCCTGGAAAGAACAAGGCACTGAAGCTTTCTTT. This translates into CAWKEQGTEAFF. The complete variable domain, with remaining parts taken from reference TRBV30 and TRBJ1-1, reads SQTIHQWPATLVQPVGSPLSLECTVEGTSNPNLYWYRQAAGRGLQLLFYSVGIGQISSEVPQNLSASRPQDRQFILSSKKLLLSDSGFYLCAWKEQGTEAFFGQGTRLTVV.

The rearrangement links TRBV4-1 to TRBJ1-2, with D possibly being TRBD1 (5 bases). The germline V gene encodes CDR1 MGHRA and CDR2 YSYEKL. The V and J ends lost 0 bases and 5 bases respectively, with 16 bases between them. CDR3 length: 16 residues. The CDR3 protein is CASSQDWGRDGYGYTF. DNA of the CDR3: TGCGCCAGCAGCCAAGATTGGGGGAGGGACGGATATGGCTACACCTTC.

The chain combines TRBV7-9 with TRBJ1-6, with 10 bases lining up with TRBD1. The CDR3 covers 15 residues. V lost 0 bases to trimming and J lost 10 bases; unmatched junction nucleotides: 3. Germline CDR1 SEHNR, CDR2 FQNEAQ (reference sequence). CDR3 residues: CASSLATGGRSPLHF. In DNA, the CDR3 is TGTGCCAGCAGCTTAGCGACAGGGGGCAGATCACCCCTCCACTTT. The complete variable domain, with remaining parts taken from reference TRBV7-9 and TRBJ1-6, reads DTGVSQNPRHKITKRGQNVTFRCDPISEHNRLYWYRQTLGQGPEFLTYFQNEAQLEKSRLLSDRFSAERPKGSFSTLEIQRTEQGDSAMYLCASSLATGGRSPLHFGNGTRLTVT.

The chain carries TRBV29-1 and TRBJ1-1; 12 bases line up with TRBD1. The CDR3 runs to 13 residues. The germline CDR1 and CDR2 sequences are SQVTM and ANQGSEA. The V segment lost 7 bases and the J segment 6 bases; nucleotides outside the gene matches: 6. CDR3 residues: CSGGQGATAEAFF. The CDR3 nucleotides read TGCAGCGGGGGACAGGGGGCGACGGCTGAAGCTTTCTTT.

The chain has TRBV28 and TRBJ1-1; D perhaps matches TRBD1 (5 bases). V lost 10 bases and J 3 bases, leaving 15 bases between the germline ends. Germline V CDR1 and CDR2: MDHEN, SYDVKM. CDR3 length: 13 amino acids. The CDR3 sequence: CATQGSGYTEAFF. The CDR3 nucleotides are TGTGCCACTCAGGGTTCGGGTTACACTGAAGCTTTCTTT.

J is TRBJ1-2 and V is TRBV18, with a possible D match to TRBD1 (6 bases). The CDR3 has 14 residues. Germline V gene lookup returns CDR1 KGHSH and CDR2 LQKENI. Between the trimmed V and J ends, which lost 8 bases and 8 bases, there was a span of 21 bases. The CDR3 sequence: CASVTLPGQKGYTF. In DNA form, the CDR3 reads TGTGCCAGCGTTACTTTACCGGGACAAAAAGGCTACACCTTC.

CDR3 sequence: CASSRLGQARGETQYF. The DNA for the CDR3 is TGTGCCAGCAGCCGACTCGGGCAGGCCCGAGGGGAGACCCAGTACTTC. The rearrangement joins TRBV5-8 to TRBJ2-5, with a weak D call TRBD2 (5 bases). This CDR3 spans 16 amino acids. Trimming took 4 bases from V and 5 from J, leaving 21 bases between them. CDR1 SGHTS and CDR2 YDEGEE come from the germline V gene.

This clone occurred a few times. This chain links TRBV30 with TRBJ2-7; tentative D call: TRBD2 (5 bases). The ends were cut back, 0 bases at V and 5 bases at J, with 8 bases in the middle. The germline V gene has CDR1 GTSNPN and CDR2 SVGIG (reference sequence). The CDR3 has 12 residues. This chain's CDR3 is CAWSVTSNEQYF. Here the CDR3 DNA reads TGTGCCTGGAGTGTAACTAGTAACGAGCAGTACTTC. The full variable domain, its missing parts supplied by reference TRBV30 and TRBJ2-7, is SQTIHQWPATLVQPVGSPLSLECTVEGTSNPNLYWYRQAAGRGLQLLFYSVGIGQISSEVPQNLSASRPQDRQFILSSKKLLLSDSGFYLCAWSVTSNEQYFGPGTRLTVT.

The chain has TRBV24-1 and TRBJ2-1; tentative D call: TRBD2 (6 bases). CDR3 length equals 15 residues. Trimming stripped 7 bases from V and 8 bases from J, with 20 bases between. Germline V gives CDR1 KGHDR, CDR2 SFDVKD. CDR3 in DNA: TGTGCCACCAGGGGTGGTGGGGCCGGAGGGGATGAGCAGTTCTTC. It specifies CATRGGGAGGDEQFF.

The genes are TRBV7-2 and TRBJ2-5; 9 bases are shared with TRBD1. V shed 5 bases and J 4 bases; nucleotides not matched to a gene: 2. Germline CDR1 is SGHTA and CDR2 is FQGNSA. This CDR3 has 13 amino acids. CDR3 nucleotide sequence: TGTGCCAGCAGCCTGGACAGGGGAGAGACCCAGTACTTC. As protein: CASSLDRGETQYF. Drawing the rest from reference TRBV7-2 and TRBJ2-5, the complete variable domain is GAGVSQSPSNKVTEKGKDVELRCDPISGHTALYWYRQSLGQGLEFLIYFQGNSAPDKSGLPSDRFSAERTGGSVSTLTIQRTQQEDSAVYLCASSLDRGETQYFGPGTRLLVL.

The V gene is TRBV5-6, the J gene TRBJ2-7, with D unclear. Germline V gene lookup returns CDR1 SGHDT and CDR2 YYEEEE. The CDR3 totals 14 residues. Trimming stripped 5 bases from V and 4 bases from J, with 16 bases between. The CDR3 sequence: CASSSGPPFYEQYF. CDR3 DNA sequence: TGTGCCAGCAGTTCCGGGCCTCCATTTTACGAGCAGTACTTC.

The J gene is TRBJ2-5, the V gene TRBV6-6; D unresolved. The germline V gene encodes CDR1 MNHNY and CDR2 SVGAGI (reference sequence). The CDR3 consists of 13 residues. V was cut by 6 bases and J by 1 base, with 9 bases left in between. This chain's CDR3 is CASSRRPQETQYF. CDR3 in DNA: TGTGCCAGCAGCCGGCGGCCCCAAGAGACCCAGTACTTC.

The J gene is TRBJ1-6, the V gene TRBV21-1. TRBV21-1 is deemed a pseudogene. CDR3 length: 17 amino acids. CDR3 loop: CASSKGTTARKNSPLHF. As DNA, the CDR3 is TGTGCCAGCAGCAAAGGCACAACCGCAAGGAAAAACTCACCCCTCCACTTT.

The chain combines TRBV27 with TRBJ1-6; D unclear. Germline V gene data show CDR1 as MNHEY and CDR2 as SMNVEV (reference sequence). Trimming removed 3 bases from V and 11 bases from J, with 8 bases in between. The CDR3 has 12 residues. CDR3 sequence reads: CASSFRDTPLHF. DNA for the CDR3: TGTGCCAGCAGTTTTCGGGATACACCCCTCCACTTT.

The V gene is TRBV10-2, the J gene TRBJ2-5, with a possible D match to TRBD2 (6 bases). Trimming left V 2 bases short and J 1 base short, with 11 bases between. Germline V lookup: CDR1 WSHSY, CDR2 SAAADI. The CDR3 loop spans 15 amino acids. The CDR3 here is CASSELGLTQETQYF. The CDR3 region has the DNA TGCGCCAGCAGTGAGCTCGGACTAACCCAAGAGACCCAGTACTTC.

The J gene is TRBJ2-7, the V gene TRBV11-3; the D is unclear. Germline CDR1 is SGHNT and CDR2 is YENEEA. V was clipped by 1 base and J by 5 bases, with 12 bases between them. CDR3 length equals 14 residues. CDR3 in amino acids: CASSLGTMTHEQYF. CDR3 DNA sequence: TGTGCCAGCAGCTTAGGCACGATGACCCACGAGCAGTACTTC.